This is a list of T cell receptor beta chains from one sample in a study of response to subunit inactivated influenza vaccine. Each CDR3 protein gets one entry after TCRdb re-called the RT-PCR reads with MiXCR. In the table there are roughly 550,000 distinct CDR3 sequences, approximately 20% of which are singletons. This same sample was also taken into another study, of T cells expressing NK-cell markers.

Sequences were derived from CD4+ T cells sorted from PBMCs, sampled about 11 days after vaccination. All receptors come from a man aged 50-59 years who received an inactivated influenza vaccine. CDR3s include the opening cysteine and the closing phenylalanine or tryptophan. The order of the fields is D gene, CDR3 length, V gene, J gene, clone size, CDR3 protein, CDR3 DNA. A D gene is named only where the DNA matches it firmly. Clone size is not always given. Where it is, it says once, few, many or a class for expanded clones.

d_call: TRBD1
cdr3_length: 18
v_call: TRBV4-2
j_call: TRBJ2-2
clone_size: few
cdr3_aa: CASSPDGQGARSTGELFF
cdr3_nt: TGTGCCAGCAGCCCGGATGGACAGGGGGCGCGAAGCACCGGGGAGCTGTTTTTT

d_call: .
cdr3_length: 12
v_call: TRBV7-9
j_call: TRBJ1-1
clone_size: few
cdr3_aa: CASSLDSSKAFF
cdr3_nt: TGTGCCAGCAGCCTGGACAGTTCTAAAGCTTTCTTT

d_call: .
cdr3_length: 13
v_call: TRBV30
j_call: TRBJ1-5
clone_size: .
cdr3_aa: CAWGQNSNQPQHF
cdr3_nt: TGTGCCTGGGGACAAAATAGCAATCAGCCCCAGCATTTT

d_call: .
cdr3_length: 14
v_call: TRBV6-2/TRBV6-3
j_call: TRBJ2-7
clone_size: .
cdr3_aa: CASSGRMGKYEQYF
cdr3_nt: TGTGCCAGCTCCGGTCGCATGGGGAAGTACGAGCAGTACTTC

d_call: .
cdr3_length: 16
v_call: TRBV7-8
j_call: TRBJ1-5
clone_size: few
cdr3_aa: CASSYEAGGVLEPQHF
cdr3_nt: TGTGCCAGCAGCTATGAGGCAGGTGGGGTCTTAGAGCCCCAGCATTTT

d_call: .
cdr3_length: 16
v_call: TRBV7-9
j_call: TRBJ2-5
clone_size: few
cdr3_aa: CASSLSGQSGSETQYF
cdr3_nt: TGTGCCAGCAGCCTGAGTGGGCAGTCCGGTTCGGAGACCCAGTACTTC

d_call: .
cdr3_length: 15
v_call: TRBV15
j_call: TRBJ2-1
clone_size: few
cdr3_aa: CATSRGASAYDEQFF
cdr3_nt: TGTGCCACCAGCAGAGGGGCGTCCGCGTATGATGAGCAGTTCTTC

d_call: TRBD1
cdr3_length: 13
v_call: TRBV2
j_call: TRBJ2-5
clone_size: .
cdr3_aa: CASIHRDRETQYF
cdr3_nt: TGTGCCAGCATCCACCGGGACAGAGAGACCCAGTACTTC

d_call: TRBD2
cdr3_length: 13
v_call: TRBV7-9
j_call: TRBJ2-2
clone_size: .
cdr3_aa: CANHAGEGGELFF
cdr3_nt: TGTGCCAACCATGCGGGAGAAGGCGGGGAGCTGTTTTTT

d_call: TRBD1
cdr3_length: 14
v_call: TRBV20-1
j_call: TRBJ2-7
clone_size: many
cdr3_aa: CSAKETGIAHEQYF
cdr3_nt: TGCAGTGCGAAAGAGACAGGGATAGCCCACGAGCAGTACTTC

d_call: .
cdr3_length: 13
v_call: TRBV5-1
j_call: TRBJ1-1
clone_size: few
cdr3_aa: CASSSIGGTEAFF
cdr3_nt: TGCGCCAGCAGCTCCATAGGAGGGACTGAAGCTTTCTTT

d_call: .
cdr3_length: 14
v_call: TRBV11-1
j_call: TRBJ1-1
clone_size: many
cdr3_aa: CASSFGPGNTEAFF
cdr3_nt: TGTGCCAGCAGCTTCGGCCCGGGGAACACTGAAGCTTTCTTT

d_call: .
cdr3_length: 14
v_call: TRBV28
j_call: TRBJ2-3
clone_size: many
cdr3_aa: CASSLFFGRHTQYF
cdr3_nt: TGTGCCAGCAGTTTATTCTTCGGGCGACATACGCAGTATTTT

d_call: .
cdr3_length: 14
v_call: TRBV12-3/TRBV12-4
j_call: TRBJ1-2
clone_size: .
cdr3_aa: CASSHRDNNYGYTF
cdr3_nt: TGTGCCAGCAGTCACCGGGACAATAACTATGGCTACACCTTC

d_call: .
cdr3_length: 16
v_call: TRBV7-2
j_call: TRBJ2-7
clone_size: .
cdr3_aa: CASSPGVGGPYYEQYF
cdr3_nt: TGTGCCAGCAGCCCAGGGGTGGGGGGCCCCTACTACGAGCAGTACTTC

d_call: .
cdr3_length: 15
v_call: TRBV7-9
j_call: TRBJ2-5
clone_size: few
cdr3_aa: CASSLEVGSGETQYF
cdr3_nt: TGTGCCAGCAGCTTAGAAGTGGGCAGCGGAGAGACCCAGTACTTC

d_call: .
cdr3_length: 11
v_call: TRBV6-6
j_call: TRBJ1-3
clone_size: .
cdr3_aa: CASSTGNTIYF
cdr3_nt: TGTGCCAGCAGCACTGGAAACACCATATATTTT

d_call: .
cdr3_length: 11
v_call: TRBV7-2
j_call: TRBJ1-2
clone_size: .
cdr3_aa: CASGKTYGYTF
cdr3_nt: TGTGCCAGCGGCAAGACCTATGGCTACACCTTC

d_call: .
cdr3_length: 12
v_call: TRBV5-6
j_call: TRBJ2-2
clone_size: few
cdr3_aa: CASSALPGELFF
cdr3_nt: TGTGCCAGCAGCGCCCTTCCCGGGGAGCTGTTTTTT

d_call: .
cdr3_length: 14
v_call: TRBV3-1
j_call: TRBJ1-3
clone_size: many
cdr3_aa: CASSQAASGNTIYF
cdr3_nt: TGTGCCAGCAGCCAAGCGGCCTCTGGAAACACCATATATTTT

d_call: .
cdr3_length: 14
v_call: TRBV20-1
j_call: TRBJ1-1
clone_size: few
cdr3_aa: CSVRGISWDTEAFF
cdr3_nt: TGCAGTGTTCGAGGGATCAGTTGGGACACTGAAGCTTTCTTT

d_call: .
cdr3_length: 14
v_call: TRBV7-2
j_call: TRBJ2-5
clone_size: .
cdr3_aa: CASSIGAGLETQYF
cdr3_nt: TGTGCCAGCAGCATTGGGGCGGGGTTAGAGACCCAGTACTTC

d_call: .
cdr3_length: 14
v_call: TRBV4-3
j_call: TRBJ1-5
clone_size: .
cdr3_aa: CASSQDLGNQPQHF
cdr3_nt: TGCGCCAGCAGCCAAGACCTCGGGAATCAGCCCCAGCATTTT

d_call: TRBD1
cdr3_length: 15
v_call: TRBV28
j_call: TRBJ1-2
clone_size: .
cdr3_aa: CASSFPTGGNYGYTF
cdr3_nt: TGTGCCAGCAGTTTCCCGACAGGGGGCAACTATGGCTACACCTTC

d_call: .
cdr3_length: 14
v_call: TRBV20-1
j_call: TRBJ1-5
clone_size: .
cdr3_aa: CSAPWGGSNQPQHF
cdr3_nt: TGCAGTGCCCCCTGGGGAGGGAGCAATCAGCCCCAGCATTTT

d_call: .
cdr3_length: 16
v_call: TRBV12-3/TRBV12-4
j_call: TRBJ1-1
clone_size: .
cdr3_aa: CASSLVLGAGNTEAFF
cdr3_nt: TGTGCCAGCAGTTTAGTTTTGGGGGCGGGGAACACTGAAGCTTTCTTT

d_call: TRBD2
cdr3_length: 21
v_call: TRBV11-2
j_call: TRBJ2-1
clone_size: .
cdr3_aa: CASSRGFPGLAGELTYNEQFF
cdr3_nt: TGTGCCAGCAGCAGAGGATTCCCGGGACTAGCGGGAGAATTAACCTACAATGAGCAGTTCTTC

d_call: .
cdr3_length: 14
v_call: TRBV10-3
j_call: TRBJ2-3
clone_size: few
cdr3_aa: CAISVGGYTDTQYF
cdr3_nt: TGTGCCATCAGTGTTGGCGGGTACACAGATACGCAGTATTTT

d_call: .
cdr3_length: 14
v_call: TRBV28
j_call: TRBJ1-6
clone_size: few
cdr3_aa: CAIGAQIYNSPLHF
cdr3_nt: TGTGCCATCGGGGCCCAAATTTATAATTCACCCCTCCACTTT

d_call: .
cdr3_length: 14
v_call: TRBV7-2
j_call: TRBJ1-1
clone_size: few
cdr3_aa: CASSPGRGEGEAFF
cdr3_nt: TGTGCCAGCAGCCCAGGTCGGGGTGAAGGTGAAGCTTTCTTT

d_call: .
cdr3_length: 15
v_call: TRBV6-5
j_call: TRBJ2-2
clone_size: .
cdr3_aa: CASRLEQGGGGELFF
cdr3_nt: TGTGCCAGCAGACTCGAGCAAGGAGGTGGCGGGGAGCTGTTTTTT

d_call: .
cdr3_length: 13
v_call: TRBV5-1
j_call: TRBJ1-1
clone_size: few
cdr3_aa: CASSPPGHSSAFF
cdr3_nt: TGCGCCAGCAGCCCTCCGGGACACTCCTCGGCTTTCTTT

d_call: TRBD1
cdr3_length: 14
v_call: TRBV7-2
j_call: TRBJ1-1
clone_size: .
cdr3_aa: CASSRAQGGTEAFF
cdr3_nt: TGTGCCAGCAGCAGAGCGCAGGGGGGCACTGAAGCTTTCTTT

d_call: .
cdr3_length: 15
v_call: TRBV7-2
j_call: TRBJ2-3
clone_size: .
cdr3_aa: CASSLFGTSTDTQYF
cdr3_nt: TGTGCCAGCAGCTTATTCGGTACTAGCACAGATACGCAGTATTTT

d_call: .
cdr3_length: 15
v_call: TRBV11-1
j_call: TRBJ2-3
clone_size: .
cdr3_aa: CASSLTRPPTDTQYF
cdr3_nt: TGTGCCAGCAGCTTGACGCGGCCCCCCACAGATACGCAGTATTTT

d_call: .
cdr3_length: 14
v_call: TRBV27
j_call: TRBJ1-5
clone_size: few
cdr3_aa: CASSLLGNNQPQHF
cdr3_nt: TGTGCCAGCAGTTTATTGGGGAACAATCAGCCCCAGCATTTT

d_call: TRBD2
cdr3_length: 16
v_call: TRBV15
j_call: TRBJ2-3
clone_size: .
cdr3_aa: CATSRDSGLGTDTQYF
cdr3_nt: TGTGCCACCAGCAGAGATAGTGGACTAGGCACAGATACGCAGTATTTT

d_call: TRBD1
cdr3_length: 15
v_call: TRBV6-1
j_call: TRBJ1-2
clone_size: .
cdr3_aa: CASRAGTGVDYGYTF
cdr3_nt: TGTGCCAGCAGAGCCGGGACAGGGGTTGACTATGGCTACACCTTC

d_call: TRBD2
cdr3_length: 18
v_call: TRBV6-2/TRBV6-3
j_call: TRBJ2-7
clone_size: few
cdr3_aa: CASSDGLAGEPNIYEQYF
cdr3_nt: TGTGCCAGCAGTGATGGACTAGCGGGAGAGCCAAACATTTACGAGCAGTACTTC

d_call: .
cdr3_length: 15
v_call: TRBV24-1
j_call: TRBJ2-5
clone_size: few
cdr3_aa: CATSDFKAGRETQYF
cdr3_nt: TGTGCCACCAGTGATTTTAAAGCAGGGAGGGAGACCCAGTACTTC

d_call: .
cdr3_length: 12
v_call: TRBV30
j_call: TRBJ2-1
clone_size: .
cdr3_aa: CAWSFTSNEQFF
cdr3_nt: TGTGCCTGGAGTTTCACCAGCAATGAGCAGTTCTTC

d_call: TRBD1
cdr3_length: 13
v_call: TRBV29-1
j_call: TRBJ2-7
clone_size: many
cdr3_aa: CSVADRGRYEQYF
cdr3_nt: TGCAGCGTTGCGGACAGGGGGAGATACGAGCAGTACTTC

d_call: .
cdr3_length: 15
v_call: TRBV12-3/TRBV12-4
j_call: TRBJ2-7
clone_size: few
cdr3_aa: CASSLSGEGLSEQYF
cdr3_nt: TGTGCCAGCAGTTTATCGGGAGAGGGACTGAGCGAGCAGTACTTC

d_call: .
cdr3_length: 14
v_call: TRBV14
j_call: TRBJ2-3
clone_size: .
cdr3_aa: CASSQITRRDTQYF
cdr3_nt: TGTGCCAGCAGCCAAATTACGAGGCGAGATACGCAGTATTTT

d_call: .
cdr3_length: 14
v_call: TRBV20-1
j_call: TRBJ1-5
clone_size: few
cdr3_aa: CSAKIGESNQPQHF
cdr3_nt: TGCAGTGCTAAGATCGGGGAGAGCAATCAGCCCCAGCATTTT

d_call: TRBD1
cdr3_length: 15
v_call: TRBV4-1
j_call: TRBJ2-7
clone_size: .
cdr3_aa: CASSHRTGGGYEQYF
cdr3_nt: TGCGCCAGCAGCCACCGGACAGGGGGTGGCTACGAGCAGTACTTC

d_call: TRBD1
cdr3_length: 13
v_call: TRBV7-2
j_call: TRBJ2-1
clone_size: few
cdr3_aa: CASSLPPGQGKIF
cdr3_nt: TGTGCCAGCAGCTTACCACCGGGACAGGGAAAGATCTTC

d_call: .
cdr3_length: 14
v_call: TRBV20-1
j_call: TRBJ1-2
clone_size: few
cdr3_aa: CSARWGGRPYGYTF
cdr3_nt: TGCAGTGCTAGGTGGGGGGGCAGGCCCTATGGCTACACCTTC

d_call: .
cdr3_length: 16
v_call: TRBV29-1
j_call: TRBJ2-4
clone_size: few
cdr3_aa: CSVKKTTQIAKNIQYF
cdr3_nt: TGCAGCGTGAAAAAGACTACTCAAATAGCCAAAAACATTCAGTACTTC

d_call: .
cdr3_length: 13
v_call: TRBV5-5
j_call: TRBJ1-2
clone_size: .
cdr3_aa: CASSLVAGDGYTF
cdr3_nt: TGTGCCAGCAGCTTGGTGGCAGGGGATGGCTACACCTTC

d_call: TRBD1
cdr3_length: 16
v_call: TRBV12-3/TRBV12-4
j_call: TRBJ2-7
clone_size: many
cdr3_aa: CASSFSQGFLSYEQYF
cdr3_nt: TGTGCCAGCAGTTTTTCACAGGGGTTTCTCTCCTACGAGCAGTACTTC

d_call: .
cdr3_length: 13
v_call: TRBV5-1
j_call: TRBJ1-1
clone_size: .
cdr3_aa: CASSYGGVSEAFF
cdr3_nt: TGCGCCAGCAGTTATGGGGGGGTATCTGAAGCTTTCTTT

d_call: .
cdr3_length: 17
v_call: TRBV6-5
j_call: TRBJ1-5
clone_size: .
cdr3_aa: CASSSYQRGRSNQPQHF
cdr3_nt: TGTGCCAGCAGTTCCTATCAACGCGGCAGGAGCAATCAGCCCCAGCATTTT

d_call: TRBD1
cdr3_length: 16
v_call: TRBV7-9
j_call: TRBJ1-6
clone_size: .
cdr3_aa: CASSFGTGVNRSPLHF
cdr3_nt: TGTGCCAGCAGCTTCGGGACAGGTGTAAATCGTTCACCCCTCCACTTT

d_call: .
cdr3_length: 12
v_call: TRBV15
j_call: TRBJ2-5
clone_size: few
cdr3_aa: CATSRGQEAQYF
cdr3_nt: TGTGCCACCAGCAGAGGACAGGAGGCCCAGTACTTC

d_call: TRBD2
cdr3_length: 14
v_call: TRBV29-1
j_call: TRBJ2-1
clone_size: .
cdr3_aa: CSFRLAGGNNEQFF
cdr3_nt: TGCAGCTTCCGACTAGCGGGAGGAAACAATGAGCAGTTCTTC

d_call: .
cdr3_length: 14
v_call: TRBV28
j_call: TRBJ1-2
clone_size: .
cdr3_aa: CASRPPGPLYGYTF
cdr3_nt: TGTGCCAGCAGACCGCCGGGGCCTCTCTATGGCTACACCTTC

d_call: TRBD1
cdr3_length: 14
v_call: TRBV20-1
j_call: TRBJ1-3
clone_size: few
cdr3_aa: CSAREQGFGNTIYF
cdr3_nt: TGCAGTGCTAGAGAACAGGGGTTCGGAAACACCATATATTTT

d_call: .
cdr3_length: 16
v_call: TRBV20-1
j_call: TRBJ1-1
clone_size: .
cdr3_aa: CSASPDAAVGNTEAFF
cdr3_nt: TGCAGTGCTAGCCCCGACGCGGCAGTGGGGAACACTGAAGCTTTCTTT